The clone carrying this TCR beta chain was seen at least ten times. Its antigen is not identified. The junction shows a germline mismatch at one end, possibly a read error. The time point is: newly diagnosed GD, antithyroid drugs for less than 3 months. Extracted RNA from PBMCs served as the source of the TCR library. Investigators report Graves' disease was diagnosed under American Thyroid Association guidelines. As collected, the peripheral blood samples measured nine milliliters each and went into EDTA tubes. The data are from a study of regulatory T cells in long-lasting Graves disease. The study, taken as a whole, reports: Persistent cases favored TRBV28, TRBJ1-2 and TRBJ2-5.

The length of the CDR3 is 12 residues. Germline CDR1 is MGHRA and CDR2 is YSYEKL. Both iRepertoire HTBI primers and Arm-PCR of CDR3 regions were used to build the TCR beta libraries. TCRdb reanalysed the multiplex PCR reads using MiXCR and keeps one entry per CDR3 protein. The repertoire has 400,000 to 550,000 distinct CDR3 sequences, approximately 15% of them found once; the top ten carry over 15%. These same data were also listed under a study on T cells in Graves' hyperthyroidism and ophthalmopathy. Per that paper: TCR CDR3 underwent first-round RT-PCR with the HTBI primer set.

Sequencing was performed on peripheral blood mononuclear cells (PBMCs), taken at new diagnosis, from a patient treated with antithyroid drugs. The rearrangement joins TRBV4-1 to TRBJ2-7; D ambiguous. This sequence was found in a woman aged 25 to 39 with Graves disease. DNA for the CDR3: TGTGCCAGCAGCCAAGGACCCTACGAGCAGTACTTC. It codes for CASSQGPYEQYF.